This record concerns one T cell receptor (beta chain) sequence. Some clones are missing from TCRdb's copy, which holds only in-frame ones; the method was immunoSEQ multiplex PCR. This sample yields around 140,000 clones, of which approximately 92% are seen a single time; about 1.5% belongs to the top ten. The data stem from a study of T cell responses to AZD1222 COVID-19 vaccine. Sequencing used peripheral blood, obtained on day 0 of AZD1222 vaccination. This clonotype was obtained from an adult in good health.

CDR3 amino acids: CASSPDGGRYNEQFF. The CDR3 nucleotides are TGTGCCAGCAGTCCTGACGGGGGCCGATACAATGAGCAGTTCTTC. The chain carries TRBV6-4 and TRBJ2-1; D assignment may be TRBD1 or TRBD2 (6 bases each). This CDR3 region has 15 residues. Germline V gene sequence: CDR1 MRHNA, CDR2 SNTAGT. V gave up 5 bases and J gave up 4 bases, with 15 bases separating them.